The present entry profiles one TCR beta chain with its context. Profiling relied on immunoSEQ multiplex PCR, and the TCRdb table lists in-frame clones only, not all of them. The table has 110,000 or so clones, around 90% seen once. Trimming took off 2 bases at V and 4 bases at J, with 6 bases between the two ends. Looked up from germline, CDR1 is SGHAT and CDR2 is FQNNGV. This CDR3 is 13 amino acids long. The data were obtained in a study of T cell responses to AZD1222 COVID-19 vaccine. J is TRBJ1-3 and V is TRBV11-2; D not certain. This TCR was recovered from an adult in good health. The input for sequencing was peripheral blood, taken on day 0 of MenACWY control vaccination. The CDR3 DNA is TGTGCCAGCAGCTTATTCTTAGGAAACACCATATATTTT. Protein: CASSLFLGNTIYF.